Listed below are T cell receptor beta chains from one sample, sequenced in a study of monozygotic twins with inflammatory bowel disease. After re-calling the 5' RACE reads, TCRdb lists one entry per CDR3 protein, DNA absent. The repertoire table contains about 380,000 distinct CDR3 sequences. The sequenced sample consisted of blood. These receptors all come from a human donor with ulcerative colitis or Crohn's disease, or a healthy co-twin of an affected twin (not recorded which). CDR3s include the opening cysteine and the closing phenylalanine or tryptophan.

J gene	V gene	CDR3 protein
TRBJ1-5	TRBV11-2	CASRFRTGSYCNQPQHF
TRBJ2-7	TRBV12-3/TRBV12-4	CASTAGRGLSYEQYF
TRBJ2-2	TRBV7-3	CASSFGLGELFF
TRBJ2-2	TRBV6-1	CASSGGTGVVSRLFF
TRBJ1-5	TRBV7-6	CATGFNQPQHF
TRBJ2-7	TRBV10-3	CAILGSGEYEQYF
TRBJ2-1	TRBV14	CASSQDRVLVDNEQFF
TRBJ2-3	TRBV10-3	CAISAGDTQYF
TRBJ2-3	TRBV30	CAWTRSGGATDTQYF
TRBJ2-1	TRBV7-2	CASSFSQPLSYNEQFF
TRBJ2-7	TRBV2	CASKRDRAYEQYF
TRBJ2-4	TRBV12-3/TRBV12-4	CASSRLAGGGSIQYF
TRBJ2-5	TRBV20-1	CSARPGQVNQETQYF
TRBJ1-2	TRBV7-3	CASSLTLERVGYTF
TRBJ2-7	TRBV7-2	CASSYGLGEQYF
TRBJ2-3	TRBV7-6	CASSSGVGTDTQYF
TRBJ2-7	TRBV28	CASGNSGDLYEQYF
TRBJ1-1	TRBV5-5	CASSPASRTNTEAFF